This T cell receptor (beta chain) was obtained from a study of identical twins. MiXCR was run by TCRdb on the 5' RACE reads, yielding one entry per CDR3 protein. The data contain hundreds of thousands of distinct CDR3 sequences, about 24% of them singletons. The germline V gene encodes CDR1 ENHRY and CDR2 SYGVKD. V lost 0 bases to trimming and J lost 6 bases; unmatched junction nucleotides: 3. This CDR3 has 15 residues. The same sample was also studied in work on T cells expressing NK-cell markers. Per that paper: The authors restricted sorting to alpha-beta TCR T cells with an anti-gamma-delta TCR antibody in several experiments. The dominant NKG2C+ clonotypes represented roughly 1.0-7.5% of CD8+ T cells in five or six donors. Researchers report these clonotypes also headed the CD3+CD56-NKG2C+ fraction in several donors.

Sequenced sample: CD4+ T cells sorted from blood. The gene calls are TRBV10-3 and TRBJ2-1; TRBD2 matches 9 bases. This sequence was found in a woman younger than 35 in good health. The CDR3 here is CAISESRGGPNEQFF. DNA of the CDR3: TGTGCCATCAGTGAGTCGCGGGGGGGCCCCAATGAGCAGTTCTTC.